The 29 T cell receptor beta chains given below trace back to one sample, sequenced in a study of T cells in Graves' hyperthyroidism and ophthalmopathy. Amplified regions were TCR beta CDR3 sequences from RNA transcripts. The TCR CDR3 was amplified in a first-round RT-PCR using the HTBI primer set. One entry per CDR3 protein, called by TCRdb with MiXCR from the multiplex PCR reads. The table includes some 440,000 distinct CDR3 sequences, approximately 15% detected once. Sequenced: blood. The source of these receptors is a woman between 18 and 30 years old with Graves' hyperthyroidism.

This clonotype was seen only once. This chain joins TRBV28 and TRBJ2-7; the match to TRBD1 covers 9 bases. V was clipped by 6 bases and J by 4 bases; unmatched bases: 10. Germline V gives CDR1 MDHEN, CDR2 SYDVKM. The CDR3 sequence is 15 residues long. CDR3 bases: TGTGCCAGCAGCCCCTATCGGACAGGGGCTTACGAGCAGTACTTC. Its protein is CASSPYRTGAYEQYF.

This clonotype has at least ten counts. V and J are TRBV11-2 and TRBJ2-3; 10 nucleotides agree with TRBD2. The germline V gene encodes CDR1 SGHAT and CDR2 FQNNGV. With 2 bases clipped from V and 2 bases from J, the junction kept 10 bases outside the gene matches. The CDR3 has 18 residues. This chain's CDR3 is CASSLSLASGGATDTQYF. CDR3 sequence (DNA): TGTGCCAGCAGCTTAAGTTTGGCTAGCGGGGGAGCCACAGATACGCAGTATTTT.

This clonotype was seen at least ten times. The chain has TRBV6-1 and TRBJ1-5; 7 bases match TRBD1. V lost 6 bases and J lost 3; bases outside the gene matches: 2. The CDR3 totals 13 residues. The germline gives CDR1 MNHNS, CDR2 SASEGT. CDR3 nucleotides: TGTGCCAGCAGGGGACAGTACAATCAGCCCCAGCATTTT. Its translation is CASRGQYNQPQHF.

This clonotype was counted ten times or more. The CDR3 region is CASETGAGLYEQYF. The CDR3 nucleotides are TGTGCCAGCGAGACAGGGGCTGGCCTCTACGAGCAGTACTTC. The J gene is TRBJ2-7, the V gene TRBV6-1; 8 bases match TRBD1. Per germline, CDR1 MNHNS and CDR2 SASEGT. This CDR3 has 14 amino acids. V lost 8 bases, J lost 3 bases, and 9 bases stayed unmatched.

This clonotype was counted only a few times. A read error may produce the germline difference seen at one junction end. The rearrangement links TRBV14 to TRBJ2-3, with D tentatively TRBD1 (6 bases). The germline gives CDR1 SGHDN, CDR2 FVKESK. The CDR3 is 16 amino acids. CDR3 sequence reads: CASNQDGWGPGDTQYF. CDR3 in DNA: TGTGCAAGCAACCAAGACGGTTGGGGGCCGGGAGATACGCAGTATTTT.

This clonotype has a count of ten or more. A junction end diverges from the germline sequence, so it may reflect a read error. The chain recombines TRBV30 with TRBJ2-3; D tentatively reads TRBD1 or TRBD2 (5 bases each). Germline-derived CDR1 and CDR2 are GTSNPN and SVGIG (reference sequence). This CDR3 is built from 12 residues. The CDR3 loop reads CAWTNRGDTQYF. The DNA of the CDR3 is TGTGCTTGGACAAACAGAGGGGATACGCAGTATTTT.

The table lists this clonotype with many counts. V gene TRBV11-3 combines with J gene TRBJ1-1, with D perhaps matching TRBD1 (5 bases). Trimming left V 3 bases short and J 3 bases short, with 11 bases between. This CDR3 is 14 amino acids long. CDR1 SGHNT and CDR2 YENEEA come from the germline V gene. The CDR3 sequence is CASSFTGYDTEAFF. DNA for the CDR3: TGTGCCAGCAGCTTCACAGGCTACGACACTGAAGCTTTCTTT.

This clonotype was seen many times. The chain has TRBV6-4 and TRBJ2-3; 9 positions match TRBD2. This CDR3 has 14 residues. With V trimmed by 2 bases and J by 4 bases, 1 base remained unmatched. Germline V gene lookup returns CDR1 MRHNA and CDR2 SNTAGT. In DNA, the CDR3 is TGTGCCAGCAGTGACGGGACTAGCTCAGATACGCAGTATTTT. Encoded protein: CASSDGTSSDTQYF.

The table lists this clonotype with many counts. The chain couples TRBV5-1 to TRBJ2-1; D is unclear. V was cut by 5 bases and J by 5 bases, with 5 bases left in between. The length of the CDR3 is 11 residues. Germline values: CDR1 SGHRS, CDR2 YFSETQ. The CDR3 nucleotides are TGCGCCAGCAGGAATGACAATGAGCAGTTCTTC. Translating gives CASRNDNEQFF.

The CDR3 DNA reads TGTGCCAGCAGCGTAGGGGACAGGTGGAATGAGCAGTTCTTC. Amino acids: CASSVGDRWNEQFF. The V and J genes are TRBV9 and TRBJ2-1, with 8 bases aligning to TRBD1. The germline V gene encodes CDR1 SGDLS and CDR2 YYNGEE. This CDR3 has 14 residues. V was clipped by 0 bases and J by 7 bases; unmatched bases: 3.

This clonotype was observed a few times. This chain joins TRBV9 and TRBJ1-6, with D perhaps matching TRBD1 (5 bases). The V end lost 0 bases, the J end lost 7 bases, and 17 bases lay between the germline ends. The CDR3 length is 17 residues. Germline CDR1 reads SGDLS; CDR2 reads YYNGEE. The CDR3 nucleotides are TGTGCCAGCAGCGTAGGACCGCCTGGTTCAGGGAATTCACCCCTCCACTTT. Its translation is CASSVGPPGSGNSPLHF.

Ten or more counts support this clonotype. J is TRBJ1-5 and V is TRBV20-1, with TRBD1 matching 10 bases. V lost 1 base, J lost 3 bases, and 3 bases stayed unmatched. The CDR3 loop spans 15 amino acids. CDR1 and CDR2 (germline): DFQATT, SNEGSKA (reference sequence). The CDR3 sequence is CSARGTGGFNQPQHF. CDR3 nucleotide sequence: TGCAGTGCTAGAGGGACAGGGGGTTTCAATCAGCCCCAGCATTTT.

This clonotype was seen at least ten times. The rearrangement links TRBV5-5 to TRBJ2-7, with D perhaps TRBD1 or TRBD2 (6 bases each). The CDR3 covers 16 residues. The V and J ends lost 0 bases and 3 bases respectively, with 16 bases between them. CDR1 and CDR2 from the germline V gene are SGHKS and YYEKEE (reference sequence). The CDR3 reads CASSLALGGGFYEQYF. The CDR3 bases are TGTGCCAGCAGCTTGGCCTTGGGGGGCGGCTTCTACGAGCAGTACTTC.

In the case of this clonotype: A much more abundant neighbour one base away suggests this may be a read error. The chain recombines TRBV3-1 with TRBJ2-7, with 8 bases fitting TRBD2. Trimming cost V 1 base and J 9 bases; bases outside gene matches: 5. Germline assignment: CDR1 LGHDT and CDR2 YNNKEL (reference sequence). This CDR3 region has 13 residues. The DNA of the CDR3 is TGTGCCAGCAGCCAAGGAGGCGGGGGGTCGCAGTACTTC. Translating it yields CASSQGGGGSQYF.

In regard to this clonotype: A clone one base away is much larger, so this may be a read error. V is TRBV5-1 and J is TRBJ2-7, with D unresolved. The CDR3 sequence is 14 residues long. The germline V gene encodes CDR1 SGHRS and CDR2 YFSETQ. The CDR3 sequence: CASSLGDSSHEQYF. CDR3 sequence (DNA): TGCGCCAGCAGCTTGGGGGATAGCTCCCACGAGCAGTACTTC.

This clonotype was seen repeatedly, ten times or more. The J gene is TRBJ2-2, the V gene TRBV13, with 8 bases aligning to TRBD2. J lost 4 bases, V lost 5 bases, and 9 bases had no gene match. The CDR3 has 16 amino acids. Germline lookup yields CDR1 PRHDT and CDR2 FYEKMQ (reference sequence). The CDR3 region is CASSPIAGWGTGELFF. In DNA form, the CDR3 reads TGTGCCAGCAGCCCAATAGCGGGATGGGGCACCGGGGAGCTGTTTTTT.

This clonotype showed up many times. The chain recombines TRBV7-9 with TRBJ1-4; a possible D gene is TRBD1 (5 bases). The germline V gene has CDR1 SEHNR and CDR2 FQNEAQ (reference sequence). The CDR3 sequence is 14 residues long. Between the trimmed V and J ends, which lost 8 bases and 3 bases, there was a span of 13 bases. CDR3 sequence (DNA): TGTGCCAGCGCAGCCGGGGACGCTAATGAAAAACTGTTTTTT. Translation gives CASAAGDANEKLFF.

The V and J genes are TRBV6-9 and TRBJ1-6; 8 positions match TRBD1. Germline-derived CDR1 and CDR2 are MNHGY and SVAAGI. V shed 4 bases, J shed 9 bases, and the junction held 5 bases outside the gene matches. The CDR3 is made up of 14 amino acids. The CDR3 loop reads CASSSRTGTSPLHF. The CDR3 region has the DNA TGTGCCAGCAGTTCTCGGACAGGGACTTCACCCCTCCACTTT.

Ten or more counts support this clonotype. The chain uses TRBV2 and TRBJ1-2; 7 positions agree with TRBD1. The germline V gene has CDR1 SNHLY and CDR2 FYNNEI. CDR3 length: 13 amino acids. V was pared by 10 bases and J by 4 bases, with 9 bases of the junction left unmatched. CDR3 protein: CATPTGSAYGYTF. The CDR3 nucleotides are TGTGCCACCCCGACAGGGTCTGCCTATGGCTACACCTTC.

Ten or more counts support this clonotype. The gene calls are TRBV18 and TRBJ2-7; D uncertain. The CDR3 has 13 amino acids. The germline gives CDR1 KGHSH, CDR2 LQKENI. Trimming took 0 bases from V and 0 from J, leaving 3 bases between them. CDR3 residues: CASSPPGSYEQYF. In DNA, the CDR3 is TGTGCCAGCTCACCACCTGGCTCCTACGAGCAGTACTTC.

This clonotype was observed many times. The chain uses TRBV11-2 and TRBJ2-3; TRBD1 matches at 7 bases. There are 19 residues in the CDR3. In germline, CDR1 is SGHAT, CDR2 FQNNGV. V trimming: 5 bases; J trimming: 3 bases; junction bases outside the gene matches: 20. The CDR3 loop is CASSTNPSQQGMRTDTQYF. CDR3 nucleotides: TGTGCCAGCAGCACTAACCCCTCTCAACAGGGGATGCGGACAGATACGCAGTATTTT.

The table lists this clonotype with many counts. V gene TRBV11-2 combines with J gene TRBJ2-1; perhaps TRBD2 as D (5 bases). Germline values: CDR1 SGHAT, CDR2 FQNNGV. The CDR3 totals 14 residues. Trimming removed 6 bases at V and 3 bases at J, with 12 bases between. CDR3 nucleotides: TGTGCCAGCAGTTCCAGCCGGGACTACAATGAGCAGTTCTTC. Amino acid sequence: CASSSSRDYNEQFF.

This clonotype was seen repeatedly, ten times or more. This chain uses TRBV7-9 with TRBJ2-7; D gene ambiguous. Trimming took off 2 bases at V and 6 bases at J, with 5 bases between the two ends. CDR1 and CDR2 from the germline V gene are SEHNR and FQNEAQ (reference sequence). This CDR3 spans 11 amino acids. Here the CDR3 DNA reads TGTGCCAGCAGCTTATCCATCGAGCAGTACTTC. This codes for CASSLSIEQYF.

This clonotype was seen only a few times. A single base separates this from a much larger clone, so it may be a read error. The rearrangement links TRBV2 to TRBJ2-1; D is perhaps TRBD2 (5 bases). Germline V lookup: CDR1 SNHLY, CDR2 FYNNEI. CDR3 length: 16 amino acids. The CDR3 loop reads CASSAFYTSGVNERFF. CDR3 DNA: TGTGCCAGCAGTGCGTTTTACACTAGTGGGGTCAATGAGCGGTTCTTC.

Many counts were recorded for this clonotype. This chain uses TRBV3-1 with TRBJ2-1; 7 bases fit TRBD1. This CDR3 is 12 amino acids long. Trimming took 8 bases from V and 6 from J; bases not matched to a gene: 4. Germline loops: CDR1 LGHDT, CDR2 YNNKEL (reference sequence). Here the CDR3 reads CASGTVSNEQFF. The CDR3 nucleotides are TGTGCCAGCGGGACAGTAAGCAATGAGCAGTTCTTC.

This clonotype was detected ten times or more. This chain links TRBV12-5 with TRBJ1-4; D remains unclear. This CDR3 is built from 11 residues. Germline V gene sequence: CDR1 LGHNT, CDR2 FRNRAP. V was pared by 2 bases and J by 8 bases, with 3 bases between. CDR3 loop: CASGLREKLFF. CDR3 nucleotide sequence: TGTGCTAGTGGTTTGCGGGAAAAACTGTTTTTT.

This clonotype occurred once. The chain recombines TRBV6-1 with TRBJ2-3; D is tentatively TRBD1 or TRBD2 (5 bases each). The CDR3 sequence is 13 residues long. V was clipped by 6 bases and J by 7 bases, with 14 bases between them. CDR1 is MNHNS, CDR2 SASEGT, per germline. Written as DNA, the CDR3 is TGTGCCAGCAGCCCCGGGGCGGCGAATACGCAGTATTTT. This sequence encodes CASSPGAANTQYF.

This clonotype was counted at least ten times. The V and J genes are TRBV27 and TRBJ1-1, with 12 bases aligning to TRBD1. CDR1 is MNHEY, CDR2 SMNVEV, per germline (reference sequence). V shed 5 bases and J 8 bases; nucleotides not matched to a gene: 6. CDR3 length: 14 amino acids. CDR3 sequence (DNA): TGTGCCAGCAGTCCGGGGACAGGGGGCCACGAAGCTTTCTTT. Amino acids: CASSPGTGGHEAFF.

This clonotype occurred many times. The V call is TRBV6-1, the J call TRBJ2-5, with TRBD2 matching 11 bases. The trim removed 5 bases at V and 2 bases at J, leaving 4 bases unmatched. The CDR3 runs to 15 residues. The germline V gene encodes CDR1 MNHNS and CDR2 SASEGT. The CDR3: CASSTWTSGQETQYF. The DNA for the CDR3 is TGTGCCAGCAGTACATGGACTAGCGGGCAAGAGACCCAGTACTTC.